This T cell receptor beta chain was identified in a study of cytomegalovirus exposure and HLA in healthy donors. Study-level results: Sequencing depth roughly uniform across donors was assumed in presence/absence analyses. TCR beta sequences reportedly predicted most subjects' HLA-A and HLA-B alleles accurately.

Germline CDR1 reads SGHNT; CDR2 reads YYREEE (reference sequence). CDR3 length: 16 amino acids. V dropped 4 bases and J dropped 5; count of bases not matched to a gene: 12. This clone showed up just a few times. Its target is unknown. Use of 60 Vbeta and 13 Jbeta primers characterized the PCR. Sequencing used immunoSEQ multiplex PCR; TCRdb keeps in-frame clones, though not all of them. In the table there are around 170,000 clones, about 80% of which are singletons. The sequenced material came from PBMCs. This sequence joins TRBV5-4 and TRBJ2-3; TRBD2 aligns across 8 bases. The receptor was derived from a man between 40 and 49 years old in good health and CMV-seronegative. DNA for the CDR3: TGTGCCAGCAGCCCCGGGCAGCGGGAGTTCGGAGATACGCAGTATTTT. As protein: CASSPGQREFGDTQYF.